This T cell receptor beta chain came from a study of T-cell reconstitution after alpha-beta-depleted transplantation in children. As it was prepared, the TCRbeta library received unique molecular identifiers. TCRdb recomputed calls from the PCR reads with MiXCR, one row per CDR3 protein. Among approximately 99,000 distinct CDR3 sequences, about 6.5% were seen once, and the ten largest hold roughly 20%. In this sample, this clonotype turned up many times. The sequencing used PBMCs, mostly from graft donor cells, collected 360 days after TCRalphabeta/CD19-depleted stem cell transplant. The origin of this receptor is a male patient aged 2 to 9 who had a stem cell transplant for acute lymphoblastic leukemia, so the T cells may come from the graft donor.

The CDR3 protein is CATSDWDVQETQYF. The DNA for the CDR3 is TGTGCCACCAGTGATTGGGACGTCCAAGAGACCCAGTACTTC. The V gene is TRBV24-1, the J gene TRBJ2-5, with D perhaps being TRBD1 or TRBD2 (5 bases each). CDR1 is KGHDR and CDR2 is SFDVKD in the germline V gene. This CDR3 comprises 14 residues. V was clipped by 2 bases and J by 1 base, with 7 bases between them.